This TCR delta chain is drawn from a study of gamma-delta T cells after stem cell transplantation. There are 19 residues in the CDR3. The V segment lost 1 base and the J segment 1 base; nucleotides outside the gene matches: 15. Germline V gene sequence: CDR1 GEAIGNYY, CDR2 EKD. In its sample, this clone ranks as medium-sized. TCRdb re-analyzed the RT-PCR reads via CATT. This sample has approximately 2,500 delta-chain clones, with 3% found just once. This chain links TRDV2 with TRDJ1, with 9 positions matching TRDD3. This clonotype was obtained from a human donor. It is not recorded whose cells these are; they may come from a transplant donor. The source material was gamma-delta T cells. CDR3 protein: CACDTYPIRTGGVTDKLIF. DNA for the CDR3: TGTGCCTGTGACACTTACCCCATTCGAACTGGGGGAGTCACCGATAAACTCATCTTT.